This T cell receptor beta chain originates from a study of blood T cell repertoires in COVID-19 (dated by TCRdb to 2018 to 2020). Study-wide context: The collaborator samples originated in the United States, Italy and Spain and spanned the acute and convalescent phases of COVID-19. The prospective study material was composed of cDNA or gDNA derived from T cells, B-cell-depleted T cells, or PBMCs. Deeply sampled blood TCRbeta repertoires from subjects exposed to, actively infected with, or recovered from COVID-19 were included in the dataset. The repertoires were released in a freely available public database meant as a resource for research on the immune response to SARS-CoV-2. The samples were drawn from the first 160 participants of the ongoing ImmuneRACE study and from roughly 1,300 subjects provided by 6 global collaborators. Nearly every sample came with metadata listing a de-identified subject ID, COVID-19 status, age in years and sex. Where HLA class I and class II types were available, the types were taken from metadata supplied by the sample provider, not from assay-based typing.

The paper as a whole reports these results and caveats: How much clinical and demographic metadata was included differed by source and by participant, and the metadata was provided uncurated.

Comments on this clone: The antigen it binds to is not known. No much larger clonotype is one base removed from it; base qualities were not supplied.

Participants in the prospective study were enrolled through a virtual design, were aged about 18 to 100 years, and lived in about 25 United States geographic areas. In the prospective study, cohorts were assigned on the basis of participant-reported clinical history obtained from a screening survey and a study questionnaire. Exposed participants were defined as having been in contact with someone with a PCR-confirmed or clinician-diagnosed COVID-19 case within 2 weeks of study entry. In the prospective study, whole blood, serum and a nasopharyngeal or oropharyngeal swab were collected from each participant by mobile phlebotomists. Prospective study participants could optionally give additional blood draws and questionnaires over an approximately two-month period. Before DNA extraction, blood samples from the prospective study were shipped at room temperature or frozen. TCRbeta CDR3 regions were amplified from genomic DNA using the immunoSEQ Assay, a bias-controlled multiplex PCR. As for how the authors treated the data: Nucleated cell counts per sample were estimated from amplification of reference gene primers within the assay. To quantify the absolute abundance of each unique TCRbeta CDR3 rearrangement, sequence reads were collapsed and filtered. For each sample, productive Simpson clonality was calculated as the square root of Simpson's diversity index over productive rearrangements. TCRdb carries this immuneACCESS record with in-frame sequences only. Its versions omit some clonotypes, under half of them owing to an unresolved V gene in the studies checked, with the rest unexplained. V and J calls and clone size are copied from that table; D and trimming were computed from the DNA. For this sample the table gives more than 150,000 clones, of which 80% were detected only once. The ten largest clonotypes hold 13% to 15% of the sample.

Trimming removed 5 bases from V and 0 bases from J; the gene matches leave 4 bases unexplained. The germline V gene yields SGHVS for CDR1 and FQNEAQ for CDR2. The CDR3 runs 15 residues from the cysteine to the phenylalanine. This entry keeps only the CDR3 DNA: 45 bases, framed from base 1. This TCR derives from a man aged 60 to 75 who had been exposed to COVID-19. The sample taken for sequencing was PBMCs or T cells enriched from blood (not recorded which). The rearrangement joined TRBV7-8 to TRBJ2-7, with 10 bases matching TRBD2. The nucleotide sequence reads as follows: TGTGCCAGCAGCAAAGGACTAGCGGACTCCTACGAGCAGTACTTC. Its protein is CASSKGLADSYEQYF.